Listed here are 11 T cell receptor beta chains from one sample, sequenced in a study of T cell repertoires in cytomegalovirus infection. One entry per CDR3 protein, called by TCRdb with MiXCR from the reads. This sample has a few hundred thousand distinct CDR3 sequences; about 25% occur once, and the top ten carry less than 15%. The source material was PBMCs. The receptors derive from a human donor in good health (CMV status not recorded). Some clones in this sample may be carry-over from other donors' samples.

The genes are TRBV4-1 and TRBJ2-1; TRBD2 matches at 9 bases. The V gene's germline CDR1 is MGHRA and CDR2 YSYEKL. The trim removed 0 bases at V and 15 bases at J, leaving 12 bases unmatched. This CDR3 comprises 15 residues. The CDR3 region is CASSQDPGGRAVRFF. The CDR3 region has the DNA TGCGCCAGCAGCCAAGATCCTGGCGGGAGGGCCGTGCGGTTCTTC.

The chain carries TRBV20-1 and TRBJ2-7, with 10 positions matching TRBD2. The junction had 7 bases not matched to a gene; V was cut back by 4 bases and J by 1 base. The CDR3 loop spans 15 amino acids. Germline V CDR1 and CDR2: DFQATT, SNEGSKA (reference sequence). CDR3: CSAKSASGRSYEQYF. Written as DNA, the CDR3 is TGCAGTGCTAAGTCGGCTAGCGGGAGATCCTACGAGCAGTACTTC.

This clonotype was recorded many times. The chain uses TRBV7-8 and TRBJ2-1; 9 positions agree with TRBD1. V lost 4 bases to trimming and J lost 4 bases; unmatched junction nucleotides: 5. The V gene's germline CDR1 is SGHVS and CDR2 FQNEAQ. The CDR3 sequence is 15 residues long. The CDR3 DNA reads TGTGCCAGCAGCTCAACCGGGACAGGGTACAATGAGCAGTTCTTC. As protein: CASSSTGTGYNEQFF.

The CDR3 protein is CASSPTHTGTITDTQYF. The CDR3 nucleotides read TGTGCCAGCAGCCCTACGCATACCGGGACTATCACAGATACGCAGTATTTT. The chain joins TRBV4-2 to TRBJ2-3; 7 bases are shared with TRBD2. Germline V lookup: CDR1 LGHNA, CDR2 YNFKEQ. The trim removed 4 bases at V and 2 bases at J, leaving 12 bases unmatched. The CDR3 is made up of 17 amino acids.

This clonotype was seen at least ten times. This chain uses TRBV7-9 with TRBJ2-5, with D possibly being TRBD2 (6 bases). The CDR3 extends over 14 amino acids. Germline assignment: CDR1 SEHNR and CDR2 FQNEAQ (reference sequence). Trimming stripped 0 bases from V and 5 bases from J, with 10 bases between. The DNA of the CDR3 is TGTGCCAGCAGCTTAGCCCCGGGGGTCGAGACCCAGTACTTC. It encodes CASSLAPGVETQYF.

There are a few counts of this clonotype. The rearrangement joins TRBV19 to TRBJ2-7, with 8 bases identical to TRBD2. CDR3 length equals 16 residues. Germline V gives CDR1 LNHDA, CDR2 SQIVND (reference sequence). Trimming cost V 3 bases and J 9 bases; bases outside gene matches: 16. The CDR3 sequence is CASSIGFASGSGAQYF. CDR3 nucleotide sequence: TGTGCCAGTAGTATCGGATTTGCAAGCGGGAGCGGCGCGCAGTACTTC.

The chain links TRBV2 to TRBJ2-3; 8 bases align to TRBD2. There are 15 residues in the CDR3. The germline CDR1 and CDR2 sequences are SNHLY and FYNNEI. V lost 6 bases and J lost 1; bases outside the gene matches: 6. In DNA, the CDR3 is TGTGCCAGCAGGGGTCTAGCGGGTGGCACAGATACGCAGTATTTT. Its translation: CASRGLAGGTDTQYF.

As concerns this clonotype: A much larger clone is a single base away; this may be a read error. The chain employs TRBV7-2 and TRBJ1-3; D is unresolved. Germline values: CDR1 SGHTA, CDR2 FQGNSA. The CDR3 extends over 15 amino acids. The CDR3: CSSSFYSQTGNTIYF. CDR3 bases: TGTTCCAGCAGCTTTTACAGCCAGACTGGAAACACCATATATTTT.

This clonotype was counted only a few times. CDR3 loop: CSVGQGAETQYF. Here the CDR3 DNA reads TGCAGCGTCGGACAGGGGGCAGAGACCCAGTACTTC. This rearrangement joins TRBV29-1 to TRBJ2-5, with TRBD1 identical over 11 bases. V lost 6 bases and J lost 4; bases outside the gene matches: 1. The germline CDR1 and CDR2 sequences are SQVTM and ANQGSEA. There are 12 residues in the CDR3.

This clonotype appeared a few times. The chain is built from TRBV27 and TRBJ1-1; D call uncertain. From germline, CDR1 is MNHEY and CDR2 SMNVEV (reference sequence). CDR3 length: 14 residues. The germline V and J ends were trimmed by 3 bases and 5 bases, with 13 bases remaining between them. This chain's CDR3 is CASSFRPGTTEAFF. CDR3 bases: TGTGCCAGCAGTTTCAGACCGGGAACGACTGAAGCTTTCTTT.

The sample holds many counts of this clonotype. The CDR3 region is CASSSTKGFEQFF. The CDR3 DNA sequence: TGTGCCAGCAGCTCTACGAAGGGGTTTGAGCAGTTCTTC. The chain uses TRBV7-2 and TRBJ2-1, with a possible D match to TRBD1 (5 bases). CDR3 length equals 13 residues. V was cut by 4 bases and J by 9 bases, with 13 bases left in between. Germline CDR1 SGHTA, CDR2 FQGNSA.